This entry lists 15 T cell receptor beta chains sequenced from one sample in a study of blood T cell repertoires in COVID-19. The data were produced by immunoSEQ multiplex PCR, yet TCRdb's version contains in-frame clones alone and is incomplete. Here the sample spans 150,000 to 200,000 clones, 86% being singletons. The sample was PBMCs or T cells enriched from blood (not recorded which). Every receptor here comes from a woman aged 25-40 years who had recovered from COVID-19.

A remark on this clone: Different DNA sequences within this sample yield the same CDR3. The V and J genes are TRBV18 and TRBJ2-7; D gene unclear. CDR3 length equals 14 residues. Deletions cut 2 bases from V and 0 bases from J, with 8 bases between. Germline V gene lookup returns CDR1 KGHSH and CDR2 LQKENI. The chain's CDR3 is CASSPGGNSYEQYF. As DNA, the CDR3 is TGTGCCAGCTCACCAGGCGGCAACTCCTACGAGCAGTACTTC.

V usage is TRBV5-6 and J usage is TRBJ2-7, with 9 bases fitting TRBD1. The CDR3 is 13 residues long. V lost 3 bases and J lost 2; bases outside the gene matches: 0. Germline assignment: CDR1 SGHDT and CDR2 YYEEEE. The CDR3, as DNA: TGTGCCAGCAGCTGGACAGGGGCCTACGAGCAGTACTTC. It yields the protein CASSWTGAYEQYF.

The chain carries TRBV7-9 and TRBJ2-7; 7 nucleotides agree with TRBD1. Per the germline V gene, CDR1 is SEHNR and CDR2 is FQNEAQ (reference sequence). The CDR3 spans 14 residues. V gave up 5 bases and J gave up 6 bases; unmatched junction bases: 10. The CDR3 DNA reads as TGTGCCAGCAGCCCTAACCAGGGGGTTGGCGAGCAGTACTTC. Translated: CASSPNQGVGEQYF.

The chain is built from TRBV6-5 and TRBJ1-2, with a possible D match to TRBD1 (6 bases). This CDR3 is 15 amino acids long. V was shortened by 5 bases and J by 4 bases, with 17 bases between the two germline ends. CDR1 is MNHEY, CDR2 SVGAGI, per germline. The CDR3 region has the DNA TGTGCCAGCAGTCGAGTATTACAGGGCACCTATGGCTACACCTTC. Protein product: CASSRVLQGTYGYTF.

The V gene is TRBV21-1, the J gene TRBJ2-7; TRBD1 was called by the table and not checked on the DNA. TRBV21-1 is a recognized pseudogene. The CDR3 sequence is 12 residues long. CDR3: CASSNRGGEQYF. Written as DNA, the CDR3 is TGTGCCAGCAGCAATAGGGGTGGCGAGCAGTACTTC.

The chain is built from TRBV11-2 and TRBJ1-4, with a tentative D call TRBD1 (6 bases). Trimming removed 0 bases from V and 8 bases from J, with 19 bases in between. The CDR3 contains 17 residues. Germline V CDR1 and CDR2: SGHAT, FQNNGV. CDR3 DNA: TGTGCCAGCAGCTTAGATAGTTGGCAGGGGAGAGAGGAAAAACTGTTTTTT. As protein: CASSLDSWQGREEKLFF. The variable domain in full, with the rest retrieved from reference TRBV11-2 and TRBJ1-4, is EAGVAQSPRYKIIEKRQSVAFWCNPISGHATLYWYQQILGQGPKLLIQFQNNGVVDDSQLPKDRFSAERLKGVDSTLKIQPAKLEDSAVYLCASSLDSWQGREEKLFFGSGTQLSVL.

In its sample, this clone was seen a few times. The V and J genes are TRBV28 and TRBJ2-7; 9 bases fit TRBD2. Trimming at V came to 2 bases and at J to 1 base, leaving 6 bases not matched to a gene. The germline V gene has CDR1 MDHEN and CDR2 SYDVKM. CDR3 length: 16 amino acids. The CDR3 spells CASSLTLAGGSYEQYF. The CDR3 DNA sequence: TGTGCCAGCAGTTTAACACTAGCGGGTGGATCCTACGAGCAGTACTTC.

CDR3 sequence (DNA): TGTGCCAGCAGCCTATGGAGGGCAGATACGCAGTATTTT. Protein: CASSLWRADTQYF. The chain uses TRBV14 and TRBJ2-3; possible D gene TRBD2, 6 bases. Between the trimmed V and J ends, which lost 4 bases and 4 bases, there was a span of 9 bases. The CDR3 length is 13 residues. Per germline, CDR1 SGHDN and CDR2 FVKESK.

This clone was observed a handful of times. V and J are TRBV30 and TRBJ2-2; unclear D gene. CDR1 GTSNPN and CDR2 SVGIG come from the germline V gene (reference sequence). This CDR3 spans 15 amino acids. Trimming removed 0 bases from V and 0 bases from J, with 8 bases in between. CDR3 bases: TGTGCCTGGAGTGTACGGCAGGCGAACACCGGGGAGCTGTTTTTT. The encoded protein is CAWSVRQANTGELFF. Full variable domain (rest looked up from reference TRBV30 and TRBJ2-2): SQTIHQWPATLVQPVGSPLSLECTVEGTSNPNLYWYRQAAGRGLQLLFYSVGIGQISSEVPQNLSASRPQDRQFILSSKKLLLSDSGFYLCAWSVRQANTGELFFGEGSRLTVL.

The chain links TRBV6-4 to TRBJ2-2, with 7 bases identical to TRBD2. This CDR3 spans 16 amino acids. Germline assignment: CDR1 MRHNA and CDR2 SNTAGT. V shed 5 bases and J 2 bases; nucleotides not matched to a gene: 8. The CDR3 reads CASSPDERGNTGELFF. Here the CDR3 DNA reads TGTGCCAGCAGTCCCGACGAGCGGGGCAACACCGGGGAGCTGTTTTTT.

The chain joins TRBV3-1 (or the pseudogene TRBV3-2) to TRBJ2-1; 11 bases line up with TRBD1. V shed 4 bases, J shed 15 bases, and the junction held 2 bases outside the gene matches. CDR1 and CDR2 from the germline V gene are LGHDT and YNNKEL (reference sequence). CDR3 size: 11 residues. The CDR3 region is CASSPGQGAFF. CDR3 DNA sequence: TGTGCCAGCAGCCCTGGACAGGGGGCGTTCTTC.

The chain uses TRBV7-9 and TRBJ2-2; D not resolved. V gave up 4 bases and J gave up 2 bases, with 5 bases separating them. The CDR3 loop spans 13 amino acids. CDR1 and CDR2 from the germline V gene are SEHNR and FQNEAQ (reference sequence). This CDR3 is CASSSTNTGELFF. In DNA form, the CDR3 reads TGTGCCAGCAGCTCAACTAACACCGGGGAGCTGTTTTTT.

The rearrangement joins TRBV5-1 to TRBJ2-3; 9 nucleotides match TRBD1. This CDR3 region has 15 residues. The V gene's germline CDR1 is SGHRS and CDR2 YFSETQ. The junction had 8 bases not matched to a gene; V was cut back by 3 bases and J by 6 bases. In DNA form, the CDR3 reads TGCGCCAGCAGCTCTGGGACAGGGAGGTCGGATACGCAGTATTTT. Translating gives CASSSGTGRSDTQYF.

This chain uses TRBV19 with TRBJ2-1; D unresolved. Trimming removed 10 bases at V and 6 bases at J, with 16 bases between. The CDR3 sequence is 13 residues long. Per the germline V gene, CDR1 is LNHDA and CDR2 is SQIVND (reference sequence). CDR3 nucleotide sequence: TGTGCCACTAGGAGAGACTCACTCAATGAGCAGTTCTTC. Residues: CATRRDSLNEQFF.

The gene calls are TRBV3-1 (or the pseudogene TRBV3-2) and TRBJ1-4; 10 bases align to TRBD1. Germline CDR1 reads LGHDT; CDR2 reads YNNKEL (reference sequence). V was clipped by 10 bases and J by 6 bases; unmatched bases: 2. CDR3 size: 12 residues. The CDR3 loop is CATGTGDEKLFF. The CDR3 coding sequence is TGTGCCACCGGGACAGGGGATGAAAAACTGTTTTTT.